The sequence of this T cell receptor beta chain was determined in a study of T cell responses to AZD1222 COVID-19 vaccine. Study results and caveats: Per reports, nearly half of all spike-specific TCRs target regions that are unmutated in variants. The number of AZD1222 recipients seropositive at baseline was only 6 or 7. It was only after the peak T cell response that any repertoires were sampled. Donors were largely white British and mainly female; clonal diversity was possibly underestimated.

Germline values: CDR1 SGHRS, CDR2 YFSETQ. This CDR3 region has 13 residues. Trimming pared 3 bases from V and 4 bases from J, leaving 11 bases between. TCRdb keeps only in-frame clones here, not all; method: immunoSEQ multiplex PCR. The sample lists about 120,000 clones; just over 85% were seen once. About this clone: Its antigen is undetermined.

The TCR originated in an adult in good health. The chain couples TRBV5-1 to TRBJ2-7; D remains unclear. Sequencing was performed on peripheral blood, taken on day 0 of AZD1222 vaccination. This chain's CDR3 is CASSSPQPYEQYF. The CDR3, as DNA: TGCGCCAGCAGCTCCCCCCAGCCTTACGAGCAGTACTTC. The full variable domain, its missing parts supplied by reference TRBV5-1 and TRBJ2-7, is KAGVTQTPRYLIKTRGQQVTLSCSPISGHRSVSWYQQTPGQGLQFLFEYFSETQRNKGNFPGRFSGRQFSNSRSEMNVSTLELGDSALYLCASSSPQPYEQYFGPGTRLTVT.